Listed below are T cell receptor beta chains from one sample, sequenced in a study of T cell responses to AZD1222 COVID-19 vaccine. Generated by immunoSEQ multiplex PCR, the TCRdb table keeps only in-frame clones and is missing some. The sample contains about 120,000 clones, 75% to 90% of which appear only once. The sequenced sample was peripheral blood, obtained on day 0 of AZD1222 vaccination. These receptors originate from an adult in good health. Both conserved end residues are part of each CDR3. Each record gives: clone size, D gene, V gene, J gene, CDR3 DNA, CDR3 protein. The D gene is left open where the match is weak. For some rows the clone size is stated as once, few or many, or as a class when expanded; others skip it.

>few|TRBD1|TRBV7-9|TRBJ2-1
TGTGCCAGCAGCTTAAGACAGGGGAGGATCTTC
CASSLRQGRIF
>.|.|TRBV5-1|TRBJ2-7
TGCGCCAGCAGCTTGCAGGGTGAGCACGACGAGCAGTACTTC
CASSLQGEHDEQYF
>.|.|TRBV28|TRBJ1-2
TGTGCCAGCAGGTCGGATCGTCCCGGGGGCTACACCTTC
CASRSDRPGGYTF
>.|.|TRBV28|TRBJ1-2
TGTGCCAGCAGTTTCGCAGGGAACTATGGCTACACCTTC
CASSFAGNYGYTF
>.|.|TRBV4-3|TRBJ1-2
TGCGCCAGCAGCCAAGATCCTGGGGGGAGTACTAACTATGGCTACACCTTC
CASSQDPGGSTNYGYTF
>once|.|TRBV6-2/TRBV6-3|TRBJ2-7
TGTGCCAGCAGTTACGACAAGGAGCAGTACTTC
CASSYDKEQYF
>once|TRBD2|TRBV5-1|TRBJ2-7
TGCGCCAGCAGCCCTGCGGGGGGCGCTTACGGGCACGAGCAGTACTTC
CASSPAGGAYGHEQYF
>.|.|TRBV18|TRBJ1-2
TGTGCCAGCTCACCACCGGACTGGAGTATCCATGGCTACACCTTC
CASSPPDWSIHGYTF
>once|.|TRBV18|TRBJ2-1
TGTGCCAGCTCACTGTCAAACGAGCAGTTCTTC
CASSLSNEQFF
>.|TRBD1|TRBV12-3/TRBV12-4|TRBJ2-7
TGTGCCAGCAGTTTAACCCGGGACAGCGAGCAGTACTTC
CASSLTRDSEQYF
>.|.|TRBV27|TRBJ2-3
TGTGCCAGCAGTCCCCACAGACAGGTCGTTCGGCCAGATACGCAGTATTTT
CASSPHRQVVRPDTQYF
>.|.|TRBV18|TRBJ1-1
TGTGCCAGCTCTGGGGGATTGAACACTGAAGCTTTCTTT
CASSGGLNTEAFF
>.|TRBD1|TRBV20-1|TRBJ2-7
TGCAGTGCTAGTCAGACAGGGGTCGAGCAGTACTTC
CSASQTGVEQYF
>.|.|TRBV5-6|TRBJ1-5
TGTGCCAGCAGCTTGGCTCGGGAAAAAAATCAGCCCCAGCATTTT
CASSLAREKNQPQHF
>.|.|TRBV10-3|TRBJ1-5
TGTGCCATCAGTGGTAGTGAGTGGCCCCAGCATTTT
CAISGSEWPQHF
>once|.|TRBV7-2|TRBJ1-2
TGTGCCAGCAGCTTAAATAGGGACTCCGGCTCTGGCTACACCTTC
CASSLNRDSGSGYTF
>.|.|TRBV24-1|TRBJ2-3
TGTGCCACCAGTGACCACTCAGGAGATACGCAGTATTTT
CATSDHSGDTQYF
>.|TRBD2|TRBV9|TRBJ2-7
TGTGCCAGCAGCGTAGCTAGTAGCGGGGCCTACGAGCAGTACTTC
CASSVASSGAYEQYF
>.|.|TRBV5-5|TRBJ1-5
TGTGCCAGCAGCTTGGTAGGGCCCGTCAATCAGCCCCAGCATTTT
CASSLVGPVNQPQHF
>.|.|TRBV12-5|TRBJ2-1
TGTGCTAGTGGTTTGGGGAGGGATGAGCAGTTCTTC
CASGLGRDEQFF
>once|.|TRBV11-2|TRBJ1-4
TGTGCCAGCAGCGCACGTCCCCCGGGGCGCGCAACTAATGAAAAACTGTTTTTT
CASSARPPGRATNEKLFF
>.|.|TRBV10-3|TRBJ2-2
TGTGCCATCAGGCGTACCGGGGAGCTGTTTTTT
CAIRRTGELFF
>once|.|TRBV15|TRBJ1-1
TGTGCCACCAGCAGCCAACCGGGACCCAACGAGAACACTGAAGCTTTCTTT
CATSSQPGPNENTEAFF
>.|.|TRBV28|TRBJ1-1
TGTGCCAGCAGTTCGGTGGGGGACACTGAAGCTTTCTTT
CASSSVGDTEAFF
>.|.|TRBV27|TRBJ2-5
TGTGCCAGCAGTCCCGACAGATCCGAGACCCAGTACTTC
CASSPDRSETQYF
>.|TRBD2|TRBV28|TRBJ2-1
TGTGCCAGCAGTTTAGACCTCGGACTAGCGGGAGGGGATGAGCAGTTCTTC
CASSLDLGLAGGDEQFF
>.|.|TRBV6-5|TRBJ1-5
TGTGCCAGCAGAAAAGGGGGTAGCAATCAGCCCCAGCATTTT
CASRKGGSNQPQHF
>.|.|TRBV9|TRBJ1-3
TGTGCCAGCAGCGTAGACTCAGGATCTGGAAACACCATATATTTT
CASSVDSGSGNTIYF
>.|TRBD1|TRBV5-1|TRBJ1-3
TGCGCCAGCAGCTTGGGGACAGGGATGGGAGGAAACACCATATATTTT
CASSLGTGMGGNTIYF
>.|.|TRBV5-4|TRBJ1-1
TGTGCCAGCAGCTTCCCCCAGGGCCAGAACACTGAAGCTTTCTTT
CASSFPQGQNTEAFF